A selection of T cell receptor beta chains follows, all from one sample in a study of T cell repertoires in cytomegalovirus infection. MiXCR was run by TCRdb on the reads, yielding one entry per CDR3 protein. The table lists about 740,000 distinct CDR3 sequences, 35% to 45% of them singletons, with 2.8% in the top ten. Source material: PBMCs. These receptors were obtained from a human donor in good health (CMV status not recorded). Some clones in this sample may be carry-over from other donors' samples. Each CDR3 is given with its conserved first and last residue. D genes are given only for firm matches. Expanded clones are given a class, and other clones once, few, many or no size at all.

j_call clone_size v_call d_call cdr3_nt cdr3_aa
TRBJ1-2 - TRBV5-1 - TGCGCCAGCAGCTTCGGGCCGGCTGCCTCGGACTATGGCTACACCTTC CASSFGPAASDYGYTF
TRBJ2-3 many TRBV7-2 - TGTGCCAGCAGCTTAGGTCTGGGAGGAGGCACAGATACGCAGTATTTT CASSLGLGGGTDTQYF
TRBJ2-4 many TRBV11-3 - TGTGCCAGCACCGTTTGGACCCTCCGCGCCAAAAACATTCAGTACTTC CASTVWTLRAKNIQYF
TRBJ2-1 - TRBV14 - TGTGTCAGCAGCCAAGTACGTCGGGGACCACACTACAATGAGCAGTTCTTC CVSSQVRRGPHYNEQFF
TRBJ1-1 few TRBV10-2 - TGCGCCTGTAGCCCTGGCACTGAAGCTTTCTTT CACSPGTEAFF
TRBJ2-1 - TRBV12-5 - TGTGCTAGTGGCACTGGGTCGGCCTCCTACAATGAGCAGTTCTTC CASGTGSASYNEQFF
TRBJ2-1 - TRBV7-8 TRBD2 TGTGCCAGCAGCTTAGGGTCTAGCGGGAGGGTGTTTTCGGAGTTCTTC CASSLGSSGRVFSEFF
TRBJ2-3 - TRBV30 TRBD2 TGTGCCTGGAGTCTCAGCGGGGGGGCCACAGATACGCAGTATTTT CAWSLSGGATDTQYF
TRBJ2-4 - TRBV5-4 TRBD1 TGTGCCAGCAGCTTTACAGGGGCGGAAAACATTCAGTACTTC CASSFTGAENIQYF
TRBJ1-1 - TRBV20-1 - TGCAGTGCGGTGGTGGCTCTCGCCACTGAAGCTTTCTTT CSAVVALATEAFF
TRBJ2-7 - TRBV7-8 TRBD1 TGTGCCAGCAGCGATACCCCGGGACAGGGGTACAACGAGCAGTACTTC CASSDTPGQGYNEQYF
TRBJ2-1 few TRBV28 TRBD2 TGTGCCAGCAGTTTAGAGTTAGCGGGAGACAATGAGCAGTTCTTC CASSLELAGDNEQFF
TRBJ2-4 - TRBV6-2/TRBV6-3 - TGTGCCAGCAGTTACCAGCGGAAAAACATTCAGTACTTC CASSYQRKNIQYF
TRBJ2-7 - TRBV28 - TGTGCCAGCAGTTTATTCGGGGACAAAGGGTCCTACGAGCAGTACTTC CASSLFGDKGSYEQYF
TRBJ1-1 - TRBV5-1 - TGCGCCAGCAACAGCGGCAGGACGAACACTGAAGCTTTCTTT CASNSGRTNTEAFF
TRBJ2-7 few TRBV12-3/TRBV12-4 - TGTGCCAGCAGCAACTCTACCTACGAGCAGTACTTC CASSNSTYEQYF
TRBJ1-2 few TRBV19 - TGTGCCAGTAGTATGTCTCCCAACAGTGGCTACACCTTC CASSMSPNSGYTF